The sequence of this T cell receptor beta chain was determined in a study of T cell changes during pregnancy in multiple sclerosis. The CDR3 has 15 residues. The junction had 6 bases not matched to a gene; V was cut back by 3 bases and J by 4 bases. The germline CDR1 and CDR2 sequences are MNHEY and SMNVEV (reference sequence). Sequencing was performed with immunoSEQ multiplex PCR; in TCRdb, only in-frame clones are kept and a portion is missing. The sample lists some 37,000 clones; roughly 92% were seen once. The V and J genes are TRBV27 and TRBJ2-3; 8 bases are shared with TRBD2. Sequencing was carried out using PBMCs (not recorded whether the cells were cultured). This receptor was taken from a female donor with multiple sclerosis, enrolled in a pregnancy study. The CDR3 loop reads CASSLLAGSADTQYF. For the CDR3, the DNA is TGTGCCAGCAGTTTGTTAGCGGGAAGTGCAGATACGCAGTATTTT.